Included here is one T cell receptor (beta chain) sequence, with context. This sample is drawn from a study of CD8 T cells in Susac syndrome. Random hexamers were used to reverse transcribe an amount of about 0.45 to 1 ug RNA. TCRdb reanalysed the immunoSEQ multiplex PCR reads using MiXCR and keeps one entry per CDR3 protein. The sample shows under 250,000 distinct CDR3 sequences, 80% to 95% of them seen only once. Trimming removed 2 bases from V and 4 bases from J, with 18 bases in between. Germline V gene sequence: CDR1 KGHSH, CDR2 LQKENI. The CDR3 spans 16 residues. The multiple sclerosis control group was made up of treatment-naive patients with stable or active relapsing-remitting disease.

The sample comprised CD4+ T cells from PBMCs. The chain recombines TRBV18 with TRBJ2-7; D remains ambiguous. The origin of this receptor is a human donor with multiple sclerosis. CDR3 bases: TGTGCCAGCTCACCAGCTTCGGCGGTTGCGCGGTACGAGCAGTACGTC. It specifies CASSPASAVARYEQYV.